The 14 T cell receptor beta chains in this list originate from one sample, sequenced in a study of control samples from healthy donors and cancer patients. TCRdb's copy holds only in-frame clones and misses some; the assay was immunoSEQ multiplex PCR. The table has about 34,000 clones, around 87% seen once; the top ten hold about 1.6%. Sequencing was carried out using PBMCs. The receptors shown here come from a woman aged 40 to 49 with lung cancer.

The CDR3 DNA reads as TGTGCCAGCAGCTTCGCCGGGACAGGAATCAACACTGAAGCTTTCTTT. It yields the protein CASSFAGTGINTEAFF. V and J are TRBV7-2 and TRBJ1-1; 8 nucleotides match TRBD1. The CDR3 totals 16 residues. The germline V gene has CDR1 SGHTA and CDR2 FQGNSA. V was pared by 3 bases and J by 2 bases, with 8 bases of the junction left unmatched. The variable domain in full, completed from reference TRBV7-2 and TRBJ1-1, reads GAGVSQSPSNKVTEKGKDVELRCDPISGHTALYWYRQSLGQGLEFLIYFQGNSAPDKSGLPSDRFSAERTGGSVSTLTIQRTQQEDSAVYLCASSFAGTGINTEAFFGQGTRLTVV.

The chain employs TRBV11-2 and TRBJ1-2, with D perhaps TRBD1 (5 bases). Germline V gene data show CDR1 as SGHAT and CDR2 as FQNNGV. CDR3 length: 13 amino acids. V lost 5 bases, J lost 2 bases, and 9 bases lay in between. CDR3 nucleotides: TGTGCCAGCAGCCCAGGGTTGAACTATGGCTACACCTTC. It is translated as CASSPGLNYGYTF.

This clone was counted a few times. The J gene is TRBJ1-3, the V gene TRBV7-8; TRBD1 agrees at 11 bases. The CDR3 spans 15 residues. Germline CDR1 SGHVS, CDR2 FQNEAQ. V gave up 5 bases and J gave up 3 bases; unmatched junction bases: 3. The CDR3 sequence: CASSMGTGGGNTIYF. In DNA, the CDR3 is TGTGCCAGCAGCATGGGGACAGGGGGTGGAAACACCATATATTTT. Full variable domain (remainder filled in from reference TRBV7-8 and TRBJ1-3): GAGVSQSPRYKVAKRGQDVALRCDPISGHVSLFWYQQALGQGPEFLTYFQNEAQLDKSGLPSDRFFAERPEGSVSTLKIQRTQQEDSAVYLCASSMGTGGGNTIYFGEGSWLTVV.

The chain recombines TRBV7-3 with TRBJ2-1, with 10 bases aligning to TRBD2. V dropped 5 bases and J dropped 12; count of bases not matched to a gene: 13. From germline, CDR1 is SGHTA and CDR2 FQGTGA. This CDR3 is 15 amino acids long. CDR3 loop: CASSPTSGGAWRQFF. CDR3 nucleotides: TGTGCCAGCAGCCCGACCAGCGGGGGGGCATGGCGGCAGTTCTTC.

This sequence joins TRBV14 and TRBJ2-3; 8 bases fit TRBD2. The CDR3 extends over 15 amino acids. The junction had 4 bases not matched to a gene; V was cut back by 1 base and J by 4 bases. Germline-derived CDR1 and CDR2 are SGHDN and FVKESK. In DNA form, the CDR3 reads TGTGCCAGCAGCCAAGCGGGGGGGCTTTCAGATACGCAGTATTTT. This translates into CASSQAGGLSDTQYF.

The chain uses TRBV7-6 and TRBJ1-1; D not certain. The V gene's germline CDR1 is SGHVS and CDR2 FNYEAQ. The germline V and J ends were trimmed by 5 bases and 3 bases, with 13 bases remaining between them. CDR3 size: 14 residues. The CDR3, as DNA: TGTGCCAGCAGCCGCAAATCAGGAGACACTGAAGCTTTCTTT. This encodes CASSRKSGDTEAFF.

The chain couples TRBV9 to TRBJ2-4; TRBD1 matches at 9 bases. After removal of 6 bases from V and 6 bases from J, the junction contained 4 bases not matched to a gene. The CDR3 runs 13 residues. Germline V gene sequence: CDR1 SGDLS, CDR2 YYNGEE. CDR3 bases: TGTGCCAGCAACCCGGGACAGGGAAACATTCAGTACTTC. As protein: CASNPGQGNIQYF.

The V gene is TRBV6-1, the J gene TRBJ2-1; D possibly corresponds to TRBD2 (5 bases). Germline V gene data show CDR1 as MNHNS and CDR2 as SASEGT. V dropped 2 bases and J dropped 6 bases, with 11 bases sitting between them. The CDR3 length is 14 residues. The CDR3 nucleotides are TGTGCCAGCAGTGAATTGGAGGCGGGCAATGAGCAGTTCTTC. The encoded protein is CASSELEAGNEQFF.

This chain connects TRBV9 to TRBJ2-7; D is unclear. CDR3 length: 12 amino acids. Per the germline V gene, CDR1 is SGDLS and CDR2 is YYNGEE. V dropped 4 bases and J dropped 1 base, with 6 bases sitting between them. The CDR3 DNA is TGTGCCAGCAGCTCGGAATCCTACGAGCAGTACTTC. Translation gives CASSSESYEQYF. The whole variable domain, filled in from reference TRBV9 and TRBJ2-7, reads DSGVTQTPKHLITATGQRVTLRCSPRSGDLSVYWYQQSLDQGLQFLIQYYNGEERAKGNILERFSAQQFPDLHSELNLSSLELGDSALYFCASSSESYEQYFGPGTRLTVT.

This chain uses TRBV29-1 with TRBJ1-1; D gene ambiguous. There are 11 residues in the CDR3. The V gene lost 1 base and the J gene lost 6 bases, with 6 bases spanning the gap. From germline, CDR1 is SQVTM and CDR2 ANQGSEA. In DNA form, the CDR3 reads TGCAGCGTTGAAGTTCTCGCTGAAGCTTTCTTT. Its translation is CSVEVLAEAFF.

As DNA, the CDR3 is TGTGCCAGCAGACCCGGACTGGGTGGGGAGACCCAGTACTTC. This codes for CASRPGLGGETQYF. The V gene is TRBV11-3, the J gene TRBJ2-5, with D maybe TRBD2 (5 bases). This CDR3 has 14 residues. The ends were cut back, 6 bases at V and 5 bases at J, with 16 bases in the middle. Germline CDR1 is SGHNT and CDR2 is YENEEA.

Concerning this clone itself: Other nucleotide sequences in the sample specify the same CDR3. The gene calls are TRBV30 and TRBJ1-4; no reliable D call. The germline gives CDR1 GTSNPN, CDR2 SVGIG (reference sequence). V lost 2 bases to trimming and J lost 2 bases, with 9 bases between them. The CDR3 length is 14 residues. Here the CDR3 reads CAWSRQGTNEKLFF. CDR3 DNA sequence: TGTGCCTGGAGTCGGCAAGGGACTAATGAAAAACTGTTTTTT.

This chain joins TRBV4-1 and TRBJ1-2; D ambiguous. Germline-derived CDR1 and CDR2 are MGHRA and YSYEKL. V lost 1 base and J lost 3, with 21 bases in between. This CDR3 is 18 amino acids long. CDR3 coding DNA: TGCGCCAGCAGCCAAGTCGGGATTCCCGGAAGAAGGGACTATGGCTACACCTTC. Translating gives CASSQVGIPGRRDYGYTF.

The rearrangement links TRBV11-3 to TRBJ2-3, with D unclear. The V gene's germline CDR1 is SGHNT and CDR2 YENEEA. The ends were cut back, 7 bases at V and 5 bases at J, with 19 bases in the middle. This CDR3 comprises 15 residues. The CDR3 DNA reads TGTGCCAGCACTTTTTTAACCCGGACCGGAGATACGCAGTATTTT. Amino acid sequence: CASTFLTRTGDTQYF.